This section outlines one TCR beta chain sequence together with its context. Its matching antigen is unknown. The source of the sample is a study of T cell clusters in autoimmune cytopenias. TRB amplification used around 270 ng of peripheral blood genomic DNA. One tube held mixed TRB-A and TRB-B primer pools for touch-down PCR. TCRdb reprocessed the multiplex PCR reads; each CDR3 protein has one entry and no DNA is given. The table gives nearly 7,500 distinct CDR3 sequences; the top ten clones make up roughly 3.4% of it. Study outcomes and limitations: Physiological T cell clusters of healthy donors were apparently absent in primary autoimmune cytopenia patients. Compared with active autoimmune hepatitis patients, healthy donors showed around 3-fold more exclusive TRB clusters. A dominant lymphoma-associated repertoire apparently masked the cluster-lack signature in secondary cytopenia versus chronic lymphocytic leukemia.

This CDR3 spans 16 amino acids. Germline V gives CDR1 SGHTA, CDR2 FQGNSA. The receptor was derived from a human donor with an autoimmune cytopenia or autoimmune hepatitis (not recorded which). The V and J genes are TRBV7-2 and TRBJ2-2; TCRdb picks TRBD2, but there is no DNA to check that call. The sample comprised peripheral blood. This chain's CDR3 is CASSPAPGARTGELFF.